The rows below give T cell receptor beta chains drawn from one sample of a study of vaccination and CD4 T cells after COVID-19. No antigens are known for them. TCRdb re-called the PCR reads through MiXCR, storing one row per CDR3 protein. Counted here are approximately 4,100 distinct CDR3 sequences, 20% occurring once; the ten biggest clones make up approximately 25%. Sequenced sample: CD4+ T cells from blood, cultured in vitro. These receptor sequences come from a human donor who had recovered from COVID-19. CDR3s include the opening cysteine and the closing phenylalanine or tryptophan. Each record gives: J gene, V gene, clone size, D gene, CDR3 DNA, CDR3 protein. The D gene is left open where the match is weak. Clone size, where shown, is once, few, many, or a class for clones that have expanded.

TRBJ2-2	TRBV10-3	medium-sized	NA	TGTGCCATCAGGACGACTTTATACACCGGGGAGCTGTTTTTT	CAIRTTLYTGELFF
TRBJ1-5	TRBV6-1	medium-sized	TRBD1	TGTGCCAGCGGTACGGGACAGCTAAATCAGCCCCAGCATTTT	CASGTGQLNQPQHF
TRBJ1-2	TRBV5-4	few	TRBD1	TGTGCCAGCAGCTTAGGGACAGGGTATGGCTACACCTTC	CASSLGTGYGYTF
TRBJ1-4	TRBV20-1	NA	NA	TGCAGTGCCTTGGGGGGAGGGATGGAAAAACTGTTTTTT	CSALGGGMEKLFF
TRBJ1-3	TRBV29-1	NA	NA	TGCAGCGTTGCTGTGGACTCTGGAAACACCATATATTTT	CSVAVDSGNTIYF
TRBJ1-1	TRBV6-5	medium-sized	NA	TGTGCCAGCAGTTTTAGAGGGAAGAACACTGAAGCTTTCTTT	CASSFRGKNTEAFF
TRBJ2-7	TRBV9	NA	NA	TGTGCCAGCAGCCCCAGGGCCCTTTCCGCCTACGAGCAGTACTTC	CASSPRALSAYEQYF
TRBJ1-6	TRBV10-3	NA	NA	TGTGCCGCCCGGCCCCTCGACAGTTCACCCCTCCACTTT	CAARPLDSSPLHF
TRBJ1-2	TRBV11-2	NA	NA	TGTGCCAGCAGCTTAGTCAGGGATGGCTACACCTTC	CASSLVRDGYTF
TRBJ1-2	TRBV19	medium-sized	NA	TGTGCCAGTAGGTTCGGGGGGCCTTCTAACTATGGCTACACCTTC	CASRFGGPSNYGYTF
TRBJ1-1	TRBV20-1	few	NA	TGCAGTGCTAGAGGTCGCGGTATGAACACTGAAGCTTTCTTT	CSARGRGMNTEAFF
TRBJ1-1	TRBV6-5	large	NA	TGTGCCAGCAGTTACGGGGGCACTGAAGCTTTCTTT	CASSYGGTEAFF
TRBJ1-1	TRBV6-1	NA	NA	TGTGCCAGCATCGGACTACAGGGGAACACTGAAGCTTTCTTT	CASIGLQGNTEAFF
TRBJ2-2	TRBV6-1	NA	TRBD1	TGTGCCAGCAGACAGGGGGGGAACACCGGGGAGCTGTTTTTT	CASRQGGNTGELFF
TRBJ1-1	TRBV19	NA	NA	TGTGCCAGTAGTACGAGGACTGAAGCTTTCTTT	CASSTRTEAFF
TRBJ1-2	TRBV27	few	NA	TGTGCCAGCAGTTTGAGGGGGGCGCAGGGCTACACCTTC	CASSLRGAQGYTF
TRBJ1-2	TRBV5-1	few	TRBD1	TGCGCCAGCAGCTTGGTCACAGGGGAGGGTGGCTACACCTTC	CASSLVTGEGGYTF
TRBJ1-1	TRBV15	medium-sized	NA	TGTGCCACCAGCAGGAAGAGGGGGTCGGGCACTGAAGCTTTCTTT	CATSRKRGSGTEAFF
TRBJ1-3	TRBV20-1	NA	NA	TGCAGTGCCCTCGGTGGCCCGCACAGCGGAAACACCATATATTTT	CSALGGPHSGNTIYF
TRBJ2-3	TRBV6-1	NA	TRBD2	TGTGCCAGCAGTGATGCCCTAGCGGGAACGAGAGATACGCAGTATTTT	CASSDALAGTRDTQYF
TRBJ1-1	TRBV5-1	few	NA	TGCGCCAGCAGCTTGGGAGGACATATGGACACTGAAGCTTTCTTT	CASSLGGHMDTEAFF
TRBJ2-7	TRBV6-1	NA	TRBD1	TGTGCCACCGTTGAGGACAGGCGGAACGAGCAGTACTTC	CATVEDRRNEQYF
TRBJ2-3	TRBV20-1	NA	TRBD1	TGCAGTGCTTTGTCCGGGACAGGTGTTACAGATACGCAGTATTTT	CSALSGTGVTDTQYF
TRBJ1-6	TRBV30	few	NA	TGTGCCTGGAGTAGGAGGTGGGAACTTTTTGTCCTCCACTTT	CAWSRRWELFVLHF
TRBJ2-3	TRBV4-1	NA	TRBD2	TGCGCCAGCAGCCAAGATTCATGGACTAGCGGGGGGAGGGCAGATACGCAGTATTTT	CASSQDSWTSGGRADTQYF
TRBJ2-7	TRBV2	NA	TRBD1	TGTGCCAGCAGCCCGGGACAGGGGATCCACGAGCAGTACTTC	CASSPGQGIHEQYF